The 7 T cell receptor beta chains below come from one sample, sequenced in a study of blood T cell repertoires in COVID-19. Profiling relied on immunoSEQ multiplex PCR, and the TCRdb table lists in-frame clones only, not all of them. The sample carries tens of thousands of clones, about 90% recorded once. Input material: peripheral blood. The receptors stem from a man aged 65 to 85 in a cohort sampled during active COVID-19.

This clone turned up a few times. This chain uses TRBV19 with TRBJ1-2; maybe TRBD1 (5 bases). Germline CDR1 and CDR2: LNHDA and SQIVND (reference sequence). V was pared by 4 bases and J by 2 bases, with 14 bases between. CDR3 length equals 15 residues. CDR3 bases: TGTGCCAGTAGTACAACCTACAAGGGGAACTATGGCTACACCTTC. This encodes CASSTTYKGNYGYTF. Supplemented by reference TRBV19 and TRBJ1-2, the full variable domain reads DGGITQSPKYLFRKEGQNVTLSCEQNLNHDAMYWYRQDPGQGLRLIYYSQIVNDFQKGDIAEGYSVSREKKESFPLTVTSAQKNPTAFYLCASSTTYKGNYGYTFGSGTRLTVV.

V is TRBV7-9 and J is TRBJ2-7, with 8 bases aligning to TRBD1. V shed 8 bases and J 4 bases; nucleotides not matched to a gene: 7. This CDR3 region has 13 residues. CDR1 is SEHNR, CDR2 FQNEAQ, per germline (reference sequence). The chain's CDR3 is CASRGTGDYEQYF. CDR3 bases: TGTGCCAGCCGAGGGACAGGTGATTACGAGCAGTACTTC.

In nucleotides, the CDR3 is TGCGCCAGCACAAAAACAGGGGGCGCTTATGAAAAACTGTTTTTT. As protein: CASTKTGGAYEKLFF. The chain is built from TRBV5-1 and TRBJ1-4; TRBD1 agrees at 9 bases. J was trimmed by 6 bases and V by 6 bases; bases with no gene match: 9. CDR3 length: 15 amino acids. Germline V CDR1 and CDR2: SGHRS, YFSETQ.

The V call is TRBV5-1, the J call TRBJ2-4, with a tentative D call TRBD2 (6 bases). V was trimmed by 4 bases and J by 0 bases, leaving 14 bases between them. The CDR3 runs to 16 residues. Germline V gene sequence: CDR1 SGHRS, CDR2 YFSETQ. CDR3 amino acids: CASSPREPIAKNIQYF. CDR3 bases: TGCGCCAGCAGCCCACGGGAGCCTATAGCCAAAAACATTCAGTACTTC.

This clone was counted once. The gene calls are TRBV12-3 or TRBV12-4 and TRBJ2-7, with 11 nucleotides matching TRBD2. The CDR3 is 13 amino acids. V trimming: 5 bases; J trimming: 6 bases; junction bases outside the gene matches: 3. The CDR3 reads CASSTSGSAEQYF. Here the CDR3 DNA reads TGTGCCAGCAGTACTAGCGGGAGTGCCGAGCAGTACTTC.

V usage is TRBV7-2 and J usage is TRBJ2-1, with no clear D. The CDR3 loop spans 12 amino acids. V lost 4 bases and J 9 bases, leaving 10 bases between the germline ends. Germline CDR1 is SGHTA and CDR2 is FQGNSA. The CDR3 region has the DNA TGTGCCAGCAGCTCCCGTTTCAGTGAGCAGTTCTTC. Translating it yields CASSSRFSEQFF.

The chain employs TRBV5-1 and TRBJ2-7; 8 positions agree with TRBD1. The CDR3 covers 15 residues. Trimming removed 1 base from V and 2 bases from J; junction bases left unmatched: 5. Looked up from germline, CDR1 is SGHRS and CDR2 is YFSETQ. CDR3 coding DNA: TGCGCCAGCAGCTTGCTCGCAGGGGGCGCCTACGAGCAGTACTTC. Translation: CASSLLAGGAYEQYF.